A selection of T cell receptor beta chains follows, all from one sample in a study of blood T cell repertoires in COVID-19. Sequenced by immunoSEQ multiplex PCR; TCRdb stores in-frame clones only, minus some. The data contain fewer than 250,000 clones, approximately 81% of them singletons. The material sequenced was peripheral blood. The source of these receptors is a human donor in a cohort sampled during active COVID-19. The CDR3 runs from the conserved cysteine through the conserved F or W. A D gene is named only where the DNA matches it firmly. The size of a clone is reported for some rows only, either as once, few or many, or as a class for expanded clones.

CDR3 length,J gene,clone size,V gene,D gene,CDR3 protein,CDR3 DNA
15,TRBJ1-3,NA,TRBV19,NA,CASSLPSGPGNTIYF,TGTGCCAGTAGTCTCCCAAGCGGCCCTGGAAACACCATATATTTT
13,TRBJ2-7,NA,TRBV4-1,NA,CASSHDRTYEQYF,TGCGCCAGCAGCCACGACAGGACCTACGAGCAGTACTTC
13,TRBJ2-7,NA,TRBV28,TRBD2,CASRASGKTKQYF,TGTGCCAGCCGGGCTAGCGGGAAGACTAAGCAGTACTTC
16,TRBJ2-2,NA,TRBV5-1,TRBD1,CASSLGLTGATGELFF,TGCGCCAGCAGCTTGGGTCTTACAGGGGCCACCGGGGAGCTGTTTTTT
14,TRBJ1-2,NA,TRBV10-3,TRBD1,CASKPGQQNYGYTF,TGTGCCTCTAAGCCGGGACAGCAGAACTATGGCTACACCTTC
16,TRBJ2-3,NA,TRBV24-1,NA,CATSDGRQGWTDTQYF,TGTGCCACCAGTGACGGGAGACAGGGATGGACAGATACGCAGTATTTT
15,TRBJ2-7,NA,TRBV2,TRBD2,CASREGAGLTHEQYF,TGTGCCAGCAGGGAAGGAGCGGGACTGACCCACGAGCAGTACTTC
14,TRBJ1-2,NA,TRBV5-8,NA,CASSTDSGMAGYTF,TGTGCCAGCAGTACGGATTCAGGGATGGCTGGCTACACCTTC
14,TRBJ2-1,NA,TRBV2,NA,CASSTAPSYNEQFF,TGTGCCAGTTCGACAGCACCCTCCTACAATGAGCAGTTCTTC
13,TRBJ1-5,NA,TRBV28,NA,CASSWGVGQPQHF,TGTGCCAGCAGTTGGGGGGTGGGTCAGCCCCAGCATTTT
14,TRBJ1-1,NA,TRBV18,TRBD1,CASSPPMTGPQAFF,TGTGCCAGCTCACCGCCGATGACAGGGCCTCAAGCTTTCTTT
14,TRBJ1-2,NA,TRBV6-5,NA,CASRFTGLDYGYTF,TGTGCCAGCAGATTCACAGGGTTGGACTATGGCTACACCTTC
14,TRBJ1-2,NA,TRBV5-1,NA,CASSQGNSPYGYTF,TGCGCCAGCAGCCAGGGGAACAGCCCTTATGGCTACACCTTC
13,TRBJ2-7,NA,TRBV7-2,NA,CASSSPQIGEQYF,TGTGCCAGCAGCTCCCCACAGATAGGCGAGCAGTACTTC
14,TRBJ2-1,NA,TRBV5-1,NA,CASSSGTLNNEQFF,TGCGCCAGCAGCAGCGGGACACTTAACAATGAGCAGTTCTTC
14,TRBJ1-1,NA,TRBV3-1/TRBV3-2,NA,CASRPNGGVTRAFF,TGTGCCAGCAGACCTAACGGGGGAGTTACTCGGGCTTTCTTT
13,TRBJ1-6,NA,TRBV29-1,NA,CSVAEARDSPLHF,TGCAGCGTTGCCGAGGCCAGGGATTCACCCCTCCACTTT
18,TRBJ2-7,once,TRBV4-1,TRBD2,CASSQHRTSGPSVYEQYF,TGCGCCAGCAGCCAACACAGGACTAGCGGACCCTCTGTATACGAGCAGTACTTC
15,TRBJ1-2,NA,TRBV30,NA,CAWSKGLTGSYGYTF,TGTGCCTGGAGTAAAGGTCTTACAGGGTCCTATGGCTACACCTTC
13,TRBJ1-1,NA,TRBV18,NA,CASSLSQNTEAFF,TGTGCCAGCTCACTTTCCCAGAACACTGAAGCTTTCTTT
12,TRBJ2-1,NA,TRBV19,NA,CASSTGGHEQFF,TGTGCCAGTAGTACAGGGGGGCATGAGCAGTTCTTC
15,TRBJ2-7,NA,TRBV27,NA,CASSQLKLDYYEQYF,TGTGCCAGCAGCCAGCTCAAATTGGACTACTACGAGCAGTACTTC
14,TRBJ1-3,NA,TRBV5-5,NA,CASSLGDIRSTIYF,TGTGCCAGCAGCTTGGGGGACATCCGAAGCACCATATATTTT
15,TRBJ2-1,NA,TRBV28,NA,CASTLSRTAYNEQFF,TGTGCCAGCACCCTGTCCCGTACAGCCTACAATGAGCAGTTCTTC
16,TRBJ2-1,NA,TRBV27,TRBD2,CASSSLGAGGHSEQFF,TGTGCCAGCAGTTCCCTGGGAGCGGGAGGGCATAGTGAGCAGTTCTTC
12,TRBJ1-1,NA,TRBV12-3/TRBV12-4,NA,CASSVMNTEAFF,TGTGCCAGCAGTGTTATGAACACTGAAGCTTTCTTT
15,TRBJ2-7,NA,TRBV7-2,TRBD1,CASSPKLGGSHEQYF,TGTGCCAGCAGCCCAAAGCTAGGGGGCTCACACGAGCAGTACTTC
15,TRBJ2-3,NA,TRBV3-1/TRBV3-2,TRBD2,CASSQDYGRAGTQYF,TGTGCCAGCAGCCAAGATTACGGGAGGGCCGGTACGCAGTATTTT
15,TRBJ1-5,NA,TRBV5-5,NA,CASSLVGDSNQPQHF,TGTGCCAGCAGCTTGGTTGGAGATAGCAATCAGCCCCAGCATTTT
13,TRBJ1-6,NA,TRBV30,NA,CAWGGQSNSPLHF,TGTGCCTGGGGAGGACAGAGTAATTCACCCCTCCACTTT
12,TRBJ2-5,NA,TRBV28,NA,CASSLSQATQYF,TGTGCCAGCAGCCTGTCTCAGGCAACCCAGTACTTC
15,TRBJ1-2,few,TRBV11-2,TRBD1,CASSLGTGANYGYTF,TGTGCCAGCAGCTTAGGGACAGGAGCTAACTATGGCTACACCTTC
15,TRBJ2-1,NA,TRBV11-3,NA,CASSLGARAYNEQFF,TGTGCCAGCAGCTTAGGCGCCAGGGCGTACAATGAGCAGTTCTTC
14,TRBJ1-2,NA,TRBV30,TRBD1,CAWSVQGATGGYTF,TGTGCCTGGAGTGTACAGGGGGCCACGGGCGGCTACACCTTC
13,TRBJ2-7,NA,TRBV7-9,NA,CASSSGTSYEQYF,TGTGCCAGCAGCTCTGGCACCTCCTACGAGCAGTACTTC
15,TRBJ2-3,once,TRBV7-8,TRBD2,CASSSMGLSTDTQYF,TGTGCCAGCAGCTCTATGGGACTAAGCACAGATACGCAGTATTTT
17,TRBJ2-5,NA,TRBV4-1,TRBD2,CASSQERGLAGEETQYF,TGCGCCAGCAGCCAAGAGAGGGGACTAGCCGGAGAAGAGACCCAGTACTTC
14,TRBJ2-6,NA,TRBV7-7,NA,CASAPGSGANVLTF,TGTGCTAGCGCACCCGGGTCCGGGGCCAACGTCCTGACTTTC
13,TRBJ1-6,NA,TRBV12-3/TRBV12-4,NA,CASSLRTNSPLHF,TGTGCCAGCAGTCTCCGAACAAATTCACCCCTCCACTTT
14,TRBJ2-2,once,TRBV7-9,TRBD1,CASSPGQGPGELFF,TGTGCCAGCAGCCCGGGACAGGGCCCCGGGGAGCTGTTTTTT
14,TRBJ1-3,NA,TRBV6-5,TRBD1,CASRGSQGRYTIYF,TGTGCCAGCAGGGGGTCACAGGGGAGGTACACCATATATTTT
15,TRBJ2-1,NA,TRBV5-6,NA,CASSLGGSSYNEQFF,TGTGCCAGCAGCTTGGGAGGGAGCTCCTACAATGAGCAGTTCTTC
15,TRBJ1-4,NA,TRBV4-2,TRBD1,CASSRPGGSSEKLFF,TGTGCCAGCAGCCGACCAGGGGGCTCTTCTGAAAAACTGTTTTTT
12,TRBJ1-5,few,TRBV5-1,NA,CASSWGDGPQHF,TGCGCCAGCAGCTGGGGCGATGGGCCCCAGCATTTT
14,TRBJ1-1,NA,TRBV6-5,TRBD1,CASRKPQGRAEAFF,TGTGCCAGCAGAAAACCACAGGGGCGGGCTGAAGCTTTCTTT
14,TRBJ2-1,NA,TRBV5-1,TRBD2,CASSLKTSQGEQFF,TGCGCCAGCAGCTTGAAGACTAGCCAGGGTGAGCAGTTCTTC
13,TRBJ1-1,once,TRBV3-1/TRBV3-2,NA,CASSRGIVGGAFF,TGTGCCAGCAGCCGAGGTATAGTCGGGGGAGCTTTCTTT
15,TRBJ1-3,NA,TRBV11-2,TRBD1,CASSRAGGEGNTIYF,TGTGCCAGCAGCCGAGCAGGGGGTGAAGGAAACACCATATATTTT
14,TRBJ1-3,NA,TRBV7-2,TRBD1,CASSLGTGGNTIYF,TGTGCCAGCAGCTTGGGGACAGGGGGAAACACCATATATTTT
14,TRBJ2-1,NA,TRBV7-3,NA,CASSLRESYNEQFF,TGTGCCAGCAGCTTAAGGGAGTCCTACAATGAGCAGTTCTTC
18,TRBJ1-1,NA,TRBV19,TRBD1,CASRKGIPGQVLNTEAFF,TGTGCCAGTAGGAAAGGGATCCCGGGACAGGTCCTGAACACTGAAGCTTTCTTT
16,TRBJ2-7,NA,TRBV5-6,NA,CASSKPGLGRYYEQYF,TGTGCCAGCAGCAAACCGGGCTTGGGGAGGTACTACGAGCAGTACTTC
14,TRBJ1-4,NA,TRBV6-1,NA,CASSEGAFVEKLFF,TGTGCCAGCAGTGAGGGGGCGTTCGTTGAAAAACTGTTTTTT
13,TRBJ1-2,few,TRBV2,NA,CASSRATRYGYTF,TGTGCCAGCAGCAGGGCCACGAGGTATGGCTACACCTTC
17,TRBJ2-5,NA,TRBV7-9,TRBD2,CASSLSLTSGSLETQYF,TGTGCCAGCAGCTTATCCCTGACTAGCGGGAGTCTGGAGACCCAGTACTTC
13,TRBJ1-4,NA,TRBV19,NA,CASTRGEGEKLFF,TGTGCCAGTACCAGGGGAGAGGGTGAAAAACTGTTTTTT
14,TRBJ2-5,NA,TRBV18,NA,CASSPRVQKETQYF,TGTGCCAGCTCACCACGGGTACAGAAAGAGACCCAGTACTTC
16,TRBJ2-5,NA,TRBV15,TRBD1,CATSVDRGLTGKTQYF,TGTGCCACCAGCGTAGACAGGGGGCTTACGGGGAAGACCCAGTACTTC